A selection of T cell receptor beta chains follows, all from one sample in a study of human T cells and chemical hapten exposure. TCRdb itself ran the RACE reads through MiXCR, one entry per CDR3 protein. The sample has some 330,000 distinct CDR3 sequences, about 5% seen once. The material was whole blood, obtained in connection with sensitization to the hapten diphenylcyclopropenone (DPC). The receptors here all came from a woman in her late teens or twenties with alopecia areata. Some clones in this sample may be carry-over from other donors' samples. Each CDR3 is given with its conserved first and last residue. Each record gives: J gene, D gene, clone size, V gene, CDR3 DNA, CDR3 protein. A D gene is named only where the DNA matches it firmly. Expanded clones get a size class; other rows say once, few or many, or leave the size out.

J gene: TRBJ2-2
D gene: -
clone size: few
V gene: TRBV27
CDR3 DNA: TGTGCCTCGCAAGACGGATACAACACCGGGGAGCTGTTTTTT
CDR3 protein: CASQDGYNTGELFF

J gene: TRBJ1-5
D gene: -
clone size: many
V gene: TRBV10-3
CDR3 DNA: TGTGCCATCGGTAATCAGCCCCAGCATTTT
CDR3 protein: CAIGNQPQHF

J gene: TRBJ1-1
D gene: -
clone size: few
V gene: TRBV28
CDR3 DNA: TGTGCCAGCAGTTTACCGACTTATGGACACATCTTGGAAGCTTTCTTT
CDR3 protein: CASSLPTYGHILEAFF

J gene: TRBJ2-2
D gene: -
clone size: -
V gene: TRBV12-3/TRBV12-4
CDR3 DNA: TGTGCCAGCCGCTACCGGGACATCGGCGCGTTCGGTTTCACCGGGGAGCTGTTTTTT
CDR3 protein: CASRYRDIGAFGFTGELFF

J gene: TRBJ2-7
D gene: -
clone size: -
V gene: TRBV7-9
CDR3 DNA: TGTGCCAGCAGCTTAGCGCCTAGCAGCTACGAGCAGTACTTC
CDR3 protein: CASSLAPSSYEQYF

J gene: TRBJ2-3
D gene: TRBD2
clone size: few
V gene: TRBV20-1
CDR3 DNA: TGCAGTGCTTCCGGGGAGGGATTGACAGATACGCAGTATTTT
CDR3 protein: CSASGEGLTDTQYF

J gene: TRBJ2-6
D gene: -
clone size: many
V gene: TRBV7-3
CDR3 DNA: TGTGCCAGCAGCTCCCGGGACCCAGGACCTGGGGCCAACGTCCTGACTTTC
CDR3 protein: CASSSRDPGPGANVLTF

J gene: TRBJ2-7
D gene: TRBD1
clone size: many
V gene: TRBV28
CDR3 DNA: TGTGCCAGCAGTTCTCAGACAGGGGCCTACTACGAGCAGTACTTC
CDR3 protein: CASSSQTGAYYEQYF

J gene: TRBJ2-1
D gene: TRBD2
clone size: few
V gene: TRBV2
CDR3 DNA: TGTGCCAGCAGTGAATTGCGGGGGATCAACAATGAGCAGTTCTTC
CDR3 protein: CASSELRGINNEQFF

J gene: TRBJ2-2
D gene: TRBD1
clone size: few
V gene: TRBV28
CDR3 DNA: TGTGCCAGCAGTTGGTGGGACAGGGAAGGCGGGGAGCTGTTTTTT
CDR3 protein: CASSWWDREGGELFF

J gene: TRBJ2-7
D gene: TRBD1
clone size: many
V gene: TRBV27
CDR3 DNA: TGTGCCAGCAGTTTATTAGGGACAGGGGTTAGCGAGCAGTACTTC
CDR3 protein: CASSLLGTGVSEQYF

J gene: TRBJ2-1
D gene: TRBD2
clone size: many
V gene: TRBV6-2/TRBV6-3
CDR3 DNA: TGTGCCAGCTGCCCGGGGGGGAGCTCCTACAATGAGCAGTTCTTC
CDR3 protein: CASCPGGSSYNEQFF

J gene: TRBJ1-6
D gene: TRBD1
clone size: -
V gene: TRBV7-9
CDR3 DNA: TGTGCCAGCAGCTGGGGCGGGACAGATAATTCACCCCTCCACTTT
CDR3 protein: CASSWGGTDNSPLHF

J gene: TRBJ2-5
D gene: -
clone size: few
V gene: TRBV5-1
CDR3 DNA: TGCGCCAGCAGTTCGGACTACCACCAAGAGACCCAGTACTTC
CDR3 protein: CASSSDYHQETQYF

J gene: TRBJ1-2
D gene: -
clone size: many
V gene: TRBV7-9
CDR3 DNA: TGTGCCAGCAGCTTAGATCTTAGTAACTATGGCTACACCTTC
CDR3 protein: CASSLDLSNYGYTF

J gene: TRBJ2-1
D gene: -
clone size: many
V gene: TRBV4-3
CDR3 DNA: TGCGCCAGCAGCCAAGAGGGCAGCTCCTACAATGAGCAGTTCTTC
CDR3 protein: CASSQEGSSYNEQFF

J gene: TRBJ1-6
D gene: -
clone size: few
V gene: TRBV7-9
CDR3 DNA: TGTGCCAGCAGCTCGTCAGGGGCGAGCTCCTATAATTCACCCCTCCACTTT
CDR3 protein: CASSSSGASSYNSPLHF

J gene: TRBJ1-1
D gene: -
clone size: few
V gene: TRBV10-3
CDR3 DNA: TGTGCCATCAGTGAATATTTGCCGAGGGGAGCGAACACTGAAGCTTTCTTT
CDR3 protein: CAISEYLPRGANTEAFF

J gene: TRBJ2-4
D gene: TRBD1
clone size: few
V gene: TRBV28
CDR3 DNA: TGTGCCAGCAGTCCGGGACAGGGGGGAAACATTCAGTACTTC
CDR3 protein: CASSPGQGGNIQYF

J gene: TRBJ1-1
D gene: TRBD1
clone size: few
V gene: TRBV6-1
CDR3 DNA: TGTGCCAGCAGTGAAATCGTTCAGGGGGGCTCAGCTTTCTTT
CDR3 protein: CASSEIVQGGSAFF

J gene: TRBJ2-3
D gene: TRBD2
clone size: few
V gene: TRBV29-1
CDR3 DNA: TGCAGCGTTGGGAGAATAGCGGGGGGTCTCACAGATACGCAGTATTTT
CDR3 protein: CSVGRIAGGLTDTQYF

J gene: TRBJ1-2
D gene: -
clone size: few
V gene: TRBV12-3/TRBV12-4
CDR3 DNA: TGTGCCAGCAGTTTTAAGGAAAACTATGGCTACACCTTC
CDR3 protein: CASSFKENYGYTF

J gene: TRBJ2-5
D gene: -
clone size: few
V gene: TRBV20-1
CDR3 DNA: TGCAGCCCTGCTAGACTCCCGTGGGGGATAGTCTGGGAATCCCGAGAGACCCAGTACTTC
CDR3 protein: CSPARLPWGIVWESRETQYF

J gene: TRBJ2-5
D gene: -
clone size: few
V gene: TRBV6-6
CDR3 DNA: TGTGCCAGCAGTCCAGGGATGTACCAAGAGACCCAGTACTTC
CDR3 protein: CASSPGMYQETQYF

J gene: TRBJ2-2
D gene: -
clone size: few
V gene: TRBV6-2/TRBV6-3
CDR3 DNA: TGTGCCAGCAGTTACATGCCTACCGGGGAGCTGTTTTTT
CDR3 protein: CASSYMPTGELFF

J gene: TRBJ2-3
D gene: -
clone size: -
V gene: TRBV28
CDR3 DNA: TGTGCCAGCAGTTTTGGGGCAGGGGTCACAGATACGCAGTATTTT
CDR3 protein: CASSFGAGVTDTQYF

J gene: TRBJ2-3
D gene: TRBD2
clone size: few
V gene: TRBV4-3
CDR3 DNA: TGCGCCAGCAGCCAAGAGGCTCGGGGGGGGAGGCTGGATACGCAGTATTTT
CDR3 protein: CASSQEARGGRLDTQYF

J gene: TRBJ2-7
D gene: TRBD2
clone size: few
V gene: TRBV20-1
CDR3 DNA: TGCAGTGCTAGAGGGACTACTAGCGGGGGTCCCTACGAGCAGTACTTC
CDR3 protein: CSARGTTSGGPYEQYF

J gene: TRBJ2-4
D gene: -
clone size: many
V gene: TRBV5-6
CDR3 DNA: TGTGCCAGCAGCTCTGGTATCGGAAGGCACAAAAACATTCAGTACTTC
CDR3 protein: CASSSGIGRHKNIQYF

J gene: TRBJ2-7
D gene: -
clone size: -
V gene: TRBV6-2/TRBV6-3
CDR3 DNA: TGTGCCAGCAGTCTGACTACATCGGGGGAGCAGTACTTC
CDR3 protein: CASSLTTSGEQYF

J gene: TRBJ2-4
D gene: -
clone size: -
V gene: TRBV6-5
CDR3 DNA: -
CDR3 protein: CASRVGTGAAKNIQHF

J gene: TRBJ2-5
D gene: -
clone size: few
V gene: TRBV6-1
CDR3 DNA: TGTGCCAGCAGTTTTCCGGGACGGAACATACAAGAGACCCAGTACTTC
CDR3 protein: CASSFPGRNIQETQYF